The sequence of this T cell receptor (beta chain) was determined in a study of T cells in Graves' hyperthyroidism and ophthalmopathy. Study information: Peripheral blood was secured at the point of initial diagnosis, before any treatment. Regarding the study as a whole: Classification by a 13 V-J model distinguished ophthalmopathy from stable hyperthyroidism.

This clonotype was recorded many times. Its target is unknown. What was amplified from RNA transcripts were TCR beta CDR3 regions. HTBI primers were used for first-round RT-PCR of the TCR CDR3. TCRdb independently ran MiXCR on the multiplex PCR reads; one entry per CDR3 protein. The sample has some 150,000 distinct CDR3 sequences, roughly a fifth seen once; the top ten hold more than 65%. Drawn at first hyperthyroidism diagnosis, the blood sample preceded any ophthalmopathy symptoms. From under 12 ml of fresh peripheral blood, PBMCs were isolated. Sequencing was performed on blood. The origin of this receptor is a woman in her forties or fifties with Graves' hyperthyroidism that later progressed to Graves' ophthalmopathy.

CDR3 coding DNA: TGCGCCAGCAGCTTGGATCCCTACGGGGTACGATACGAGCAGTACTTC. This translates into CASSLDPYGVRYEQYF. V gene TRBV5-1 combines with J gene TRBJ2-7, with a weak D call TRBD2 (5 bases). CDR3 length: 16 amino acids. Germline V gives CDR1 SGHRS, CDR2 YFSETQ. V was clipped by 0 bases and J by 4 bases, with 17 bases between them.